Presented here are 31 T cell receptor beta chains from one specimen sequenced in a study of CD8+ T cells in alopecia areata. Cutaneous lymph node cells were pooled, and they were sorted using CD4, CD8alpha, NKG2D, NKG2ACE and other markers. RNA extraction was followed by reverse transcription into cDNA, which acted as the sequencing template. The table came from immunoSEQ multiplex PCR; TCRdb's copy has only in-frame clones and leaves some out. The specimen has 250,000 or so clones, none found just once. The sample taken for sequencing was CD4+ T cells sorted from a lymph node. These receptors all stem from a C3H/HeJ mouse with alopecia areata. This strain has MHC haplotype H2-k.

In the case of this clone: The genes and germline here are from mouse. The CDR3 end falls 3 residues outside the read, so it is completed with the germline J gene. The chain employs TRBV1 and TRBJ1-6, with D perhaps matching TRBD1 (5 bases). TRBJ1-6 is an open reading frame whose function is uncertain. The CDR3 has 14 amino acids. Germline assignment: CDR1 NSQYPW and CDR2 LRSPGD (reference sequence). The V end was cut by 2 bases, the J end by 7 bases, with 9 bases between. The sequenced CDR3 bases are TGCACCTGCAGTGCACCAGGGAAGAATTCGCCC. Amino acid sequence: CTCSAPGKNSP. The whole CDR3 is CTCSAPGKNSPLYF.

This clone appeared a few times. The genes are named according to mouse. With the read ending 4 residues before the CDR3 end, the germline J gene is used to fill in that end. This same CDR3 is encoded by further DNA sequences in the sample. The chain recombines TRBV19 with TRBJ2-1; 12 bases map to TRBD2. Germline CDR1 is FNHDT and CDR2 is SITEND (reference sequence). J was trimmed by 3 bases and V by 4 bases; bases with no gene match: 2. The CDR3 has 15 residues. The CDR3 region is CASSPDWGGYAEQFF. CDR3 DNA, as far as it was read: TGTGCCAGCAGTCCGGACTGGGGGGGCTATGCT.

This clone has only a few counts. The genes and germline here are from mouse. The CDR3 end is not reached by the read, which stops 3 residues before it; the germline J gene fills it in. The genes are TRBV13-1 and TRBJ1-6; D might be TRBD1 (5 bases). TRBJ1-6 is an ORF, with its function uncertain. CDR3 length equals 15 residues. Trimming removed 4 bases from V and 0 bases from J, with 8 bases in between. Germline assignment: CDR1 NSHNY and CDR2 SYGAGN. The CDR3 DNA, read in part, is TGTGCCAGCAGTTGGGACTCTTCCTATAATTCGCCC. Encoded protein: CASSWDSSYNSP. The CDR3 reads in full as CASSWDSSYNSPLYF.

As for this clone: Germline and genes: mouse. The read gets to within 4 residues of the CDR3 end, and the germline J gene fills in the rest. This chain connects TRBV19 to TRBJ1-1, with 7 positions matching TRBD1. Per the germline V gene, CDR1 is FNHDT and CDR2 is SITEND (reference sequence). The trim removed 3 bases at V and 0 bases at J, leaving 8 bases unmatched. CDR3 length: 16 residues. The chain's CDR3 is CASSTVTGDKNTEVFF. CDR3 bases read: TGTGCCAGCAGTACCGTCACAGGGGACAAGAACACA. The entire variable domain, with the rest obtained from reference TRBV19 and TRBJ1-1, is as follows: GGIITQTPKFLIGQEGQKLTLKCQQNFNHDTMYWYRQDSGKGLRLIYYSITENDLQKGDLSEGYDASREKKSSFSLTVTSAQKNEMAVFLCASSTVTGDKNTEVFFGKGTRLTVV.

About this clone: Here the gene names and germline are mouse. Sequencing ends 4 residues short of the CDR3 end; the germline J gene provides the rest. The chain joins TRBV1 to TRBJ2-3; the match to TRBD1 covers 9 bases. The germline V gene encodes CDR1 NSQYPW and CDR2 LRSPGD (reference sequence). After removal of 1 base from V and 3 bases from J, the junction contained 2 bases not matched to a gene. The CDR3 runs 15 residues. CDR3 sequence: CTCSAAQGAAETLYF. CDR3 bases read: TGCACCTGCAGTGCAGCACAGGGGGCAGCAGAA.

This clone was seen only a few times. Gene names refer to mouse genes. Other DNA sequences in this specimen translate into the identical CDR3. The CDR3 reads CASSQEGRSAETLYF. CDR3 DNA (partial): TGTGCCAGCAGCCAAGAGGGGAGAAGTGCAGAA. The chain combines TRBV5 with TRBJ2-3; no definite D call. Read data end 4 residues before the CDR3 end; the end is taken from the germline J gene. CDR1 and CDR2 (germline): LGHNA, YNLKQL (reference sequence). There are 15 residues in the CDR3. V lost 0 bases to trimming and J lost 0 bases, with 7 bases between them.

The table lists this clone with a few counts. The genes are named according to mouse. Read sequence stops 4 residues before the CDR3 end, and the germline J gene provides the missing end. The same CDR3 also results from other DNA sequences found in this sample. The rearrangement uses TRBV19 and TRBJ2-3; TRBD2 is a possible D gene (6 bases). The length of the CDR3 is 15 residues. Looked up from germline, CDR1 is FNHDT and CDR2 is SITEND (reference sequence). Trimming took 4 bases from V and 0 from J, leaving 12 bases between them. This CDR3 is CASSLGTSSAETLYF. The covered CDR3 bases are TGTGCCAGCAGTCTCGGGACTTCTAGTGCAGAA.

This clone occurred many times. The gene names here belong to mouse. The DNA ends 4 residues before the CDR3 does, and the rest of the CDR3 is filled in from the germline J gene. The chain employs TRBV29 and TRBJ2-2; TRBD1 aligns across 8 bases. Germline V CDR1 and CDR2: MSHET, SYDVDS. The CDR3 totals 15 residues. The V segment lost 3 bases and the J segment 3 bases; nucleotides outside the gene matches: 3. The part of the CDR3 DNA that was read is TGTGCTAGCAGTTTCAGGGGGCAGGACACCGGG. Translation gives CASSFRGQDTG. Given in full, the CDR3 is CASSFRGQDTGQLYF.

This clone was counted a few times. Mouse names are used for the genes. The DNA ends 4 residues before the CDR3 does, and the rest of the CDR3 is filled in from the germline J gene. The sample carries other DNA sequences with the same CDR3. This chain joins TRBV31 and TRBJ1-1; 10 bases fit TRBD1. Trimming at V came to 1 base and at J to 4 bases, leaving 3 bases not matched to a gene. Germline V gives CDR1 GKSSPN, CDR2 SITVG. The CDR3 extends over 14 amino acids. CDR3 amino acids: CAWSPRTGGTEVFF. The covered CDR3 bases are TGTGCCTGGAGTCCAAGGACAGGGGGCACA.

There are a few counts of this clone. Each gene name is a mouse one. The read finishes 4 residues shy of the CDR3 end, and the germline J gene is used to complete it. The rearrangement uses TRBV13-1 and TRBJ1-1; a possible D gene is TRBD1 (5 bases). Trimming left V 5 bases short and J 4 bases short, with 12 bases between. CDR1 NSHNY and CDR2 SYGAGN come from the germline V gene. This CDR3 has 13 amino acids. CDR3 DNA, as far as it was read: TGTGCCAGCAGCCCAGGGAGGGGCACA. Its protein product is CASSPGRGT. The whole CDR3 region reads CASSPGRGTEVFF.

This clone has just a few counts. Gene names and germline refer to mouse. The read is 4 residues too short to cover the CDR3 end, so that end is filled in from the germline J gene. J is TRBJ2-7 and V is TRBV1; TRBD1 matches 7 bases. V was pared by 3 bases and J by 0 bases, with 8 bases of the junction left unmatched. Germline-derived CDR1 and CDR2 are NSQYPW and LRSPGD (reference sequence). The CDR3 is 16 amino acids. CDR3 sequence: CTCSALRDRSSYEQYF. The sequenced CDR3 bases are TGCACCTGCAGTGCCCTCCGGGACAGAAGCTCCTAT.

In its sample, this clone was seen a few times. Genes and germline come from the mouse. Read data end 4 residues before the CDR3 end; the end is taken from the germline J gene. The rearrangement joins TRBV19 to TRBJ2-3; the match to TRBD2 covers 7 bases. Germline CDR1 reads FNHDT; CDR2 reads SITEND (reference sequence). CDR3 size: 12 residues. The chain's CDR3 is CATGSSAETLYF. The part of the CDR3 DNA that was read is TGTGCGACTGGGTCTAGTGCAGAA. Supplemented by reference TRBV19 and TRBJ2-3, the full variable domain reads GGIITQTPKFLIGQEGQKLTLKCQQNFNHDTMYWYRQDSGKGLRLIYYSITENDLQKGDLSEGYDASREKKSSFSLTVTSAQKNEMAVFLCATGSSAETLYFGSGTRLTVL.

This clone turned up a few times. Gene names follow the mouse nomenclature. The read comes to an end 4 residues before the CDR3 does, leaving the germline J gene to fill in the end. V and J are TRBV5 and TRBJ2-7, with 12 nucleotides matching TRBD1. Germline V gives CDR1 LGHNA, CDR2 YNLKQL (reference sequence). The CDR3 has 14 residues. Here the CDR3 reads CASSDGTGGDEQYF. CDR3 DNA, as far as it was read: TGTGCCAGCAGCGACGGGACAGGGGGCGAT.

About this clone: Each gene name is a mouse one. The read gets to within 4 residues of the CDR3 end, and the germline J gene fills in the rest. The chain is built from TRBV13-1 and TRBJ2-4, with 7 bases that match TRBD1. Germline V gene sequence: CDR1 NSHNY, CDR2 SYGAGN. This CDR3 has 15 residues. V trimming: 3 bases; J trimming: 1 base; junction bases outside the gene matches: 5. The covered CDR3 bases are TGTGCCAGCAGTGTCAACAGGGGAGGTCAAAAC. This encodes CASSVNRGGQN. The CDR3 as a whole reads CASSVNRGGQNTLYF.

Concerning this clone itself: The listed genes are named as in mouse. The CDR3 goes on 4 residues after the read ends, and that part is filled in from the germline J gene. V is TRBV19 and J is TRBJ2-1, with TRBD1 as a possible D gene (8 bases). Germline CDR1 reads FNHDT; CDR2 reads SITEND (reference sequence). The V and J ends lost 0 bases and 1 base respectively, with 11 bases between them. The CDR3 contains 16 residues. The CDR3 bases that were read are TGTGCCAGCAGTATAGACAGGGGGGCGAACTATGCT. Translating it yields CASSIDRGANYA. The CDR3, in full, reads CASSIDRGANYAEQFF.

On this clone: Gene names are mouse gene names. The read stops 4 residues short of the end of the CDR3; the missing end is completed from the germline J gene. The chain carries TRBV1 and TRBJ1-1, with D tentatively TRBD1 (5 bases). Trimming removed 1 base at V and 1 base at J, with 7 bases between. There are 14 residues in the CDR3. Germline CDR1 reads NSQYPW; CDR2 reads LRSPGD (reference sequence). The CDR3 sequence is CTCSAGRVNTEVFF. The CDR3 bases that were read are TGCACCTGCAGTGCAGGCAGGGTAAACACA.

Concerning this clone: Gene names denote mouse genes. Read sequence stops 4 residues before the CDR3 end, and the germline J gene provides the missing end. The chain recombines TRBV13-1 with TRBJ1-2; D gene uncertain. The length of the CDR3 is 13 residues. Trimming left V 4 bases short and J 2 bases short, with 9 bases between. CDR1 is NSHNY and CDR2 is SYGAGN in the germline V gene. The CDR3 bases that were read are TGTGCCAGCAGTCCCGGCAGGAACTCC. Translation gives CASSPGRNS. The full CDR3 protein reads CASSPGRNSDYTF.

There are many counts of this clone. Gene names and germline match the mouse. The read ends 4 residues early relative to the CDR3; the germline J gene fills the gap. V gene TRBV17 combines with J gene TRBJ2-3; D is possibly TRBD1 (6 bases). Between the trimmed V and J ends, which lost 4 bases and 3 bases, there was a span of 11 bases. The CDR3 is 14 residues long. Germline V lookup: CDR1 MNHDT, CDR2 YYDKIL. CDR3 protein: CASSTQGGAETLYF. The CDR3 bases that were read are TGTGCTAGCAGTACACAGGGAGGGGCAGAA.

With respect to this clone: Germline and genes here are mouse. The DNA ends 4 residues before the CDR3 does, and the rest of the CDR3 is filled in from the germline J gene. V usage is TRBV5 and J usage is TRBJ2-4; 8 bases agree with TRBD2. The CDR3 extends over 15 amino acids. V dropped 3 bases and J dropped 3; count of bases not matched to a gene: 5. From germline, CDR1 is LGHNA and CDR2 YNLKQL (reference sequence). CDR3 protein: CASSHQNWGQNTLYF. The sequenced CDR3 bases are TGTGCCAGCAGCCACCAAAACTGGGGGCAAAAC.

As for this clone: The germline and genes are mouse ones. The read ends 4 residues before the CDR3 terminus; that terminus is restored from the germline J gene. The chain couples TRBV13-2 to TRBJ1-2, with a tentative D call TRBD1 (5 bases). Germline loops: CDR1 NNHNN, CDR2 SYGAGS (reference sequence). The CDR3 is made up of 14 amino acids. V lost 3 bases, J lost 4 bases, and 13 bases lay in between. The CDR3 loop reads CASGGSRAGSDYTF. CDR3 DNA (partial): TGTGCCAGCGGTGGGAGCAGGGCTGGCTCC.

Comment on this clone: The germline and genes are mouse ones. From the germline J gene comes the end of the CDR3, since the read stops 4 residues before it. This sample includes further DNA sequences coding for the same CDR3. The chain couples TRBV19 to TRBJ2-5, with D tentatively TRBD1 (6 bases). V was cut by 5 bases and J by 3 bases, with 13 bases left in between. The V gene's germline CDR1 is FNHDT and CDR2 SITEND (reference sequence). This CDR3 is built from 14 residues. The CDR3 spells CASSTQGNQDTQYF. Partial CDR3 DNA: TGTGCCAGCAGCACACAGGGCAATCAAGAC. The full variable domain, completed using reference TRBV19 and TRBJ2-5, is GGIITQTPKFLIGQEGQKLTLKCQQNFNHDTMYWYRQDSGKGLRLIYYSITENDLQKGDLSEGYDASREKKSSFSLTVTSAQKNEMAVFLCASSTQGNQDTQYFGPGTRLLVL.

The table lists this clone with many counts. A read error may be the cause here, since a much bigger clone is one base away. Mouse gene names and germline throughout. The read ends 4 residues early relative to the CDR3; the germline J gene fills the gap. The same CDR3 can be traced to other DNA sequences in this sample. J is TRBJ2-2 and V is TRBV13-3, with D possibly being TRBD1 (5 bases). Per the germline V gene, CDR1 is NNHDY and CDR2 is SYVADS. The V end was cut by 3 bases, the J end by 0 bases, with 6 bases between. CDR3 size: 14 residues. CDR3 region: CASSGTPNTGQLYF. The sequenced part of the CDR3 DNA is TGTGCCAGCAGTGGGACACCAAACACCGGG.

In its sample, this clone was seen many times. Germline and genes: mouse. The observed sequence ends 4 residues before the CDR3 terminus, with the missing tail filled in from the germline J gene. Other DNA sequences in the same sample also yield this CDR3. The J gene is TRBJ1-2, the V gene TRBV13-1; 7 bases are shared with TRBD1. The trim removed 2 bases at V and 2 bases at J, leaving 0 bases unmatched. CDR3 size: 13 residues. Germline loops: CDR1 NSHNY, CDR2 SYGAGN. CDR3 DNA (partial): TGTGCCAGCAGTGAGGGACAGAACTCC. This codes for CASSEGQNS. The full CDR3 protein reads CASSEGQNSDYTF.

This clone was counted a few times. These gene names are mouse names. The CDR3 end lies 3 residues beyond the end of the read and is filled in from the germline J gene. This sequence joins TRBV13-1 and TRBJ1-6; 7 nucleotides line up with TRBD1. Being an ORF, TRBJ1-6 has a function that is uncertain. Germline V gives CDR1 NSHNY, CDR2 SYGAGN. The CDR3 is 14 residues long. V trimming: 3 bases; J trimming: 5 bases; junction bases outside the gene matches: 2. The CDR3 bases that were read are TGTGCCAGCAGTGCCGGGACAGATAATTCGCCC. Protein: CASSAGTDNSP. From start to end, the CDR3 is CASSAGTDNSPLYF.

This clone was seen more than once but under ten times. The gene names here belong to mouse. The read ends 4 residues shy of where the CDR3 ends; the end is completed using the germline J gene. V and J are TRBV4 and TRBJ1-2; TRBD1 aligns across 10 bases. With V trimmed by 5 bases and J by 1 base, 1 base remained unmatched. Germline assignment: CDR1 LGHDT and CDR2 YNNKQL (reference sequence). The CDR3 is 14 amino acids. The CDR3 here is CASSRDRGNSDYTF. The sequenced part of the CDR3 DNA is TGTGCCAGCAGCCGGGACAGGGGAAACTCC. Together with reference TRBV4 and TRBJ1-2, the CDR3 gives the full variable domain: ETAVFQTPNYHVTQVGNEVSFNCKQTLGHDTMYWYKQDSKKLLKIMFSYNNKQLIVNETVPRRFSPQSSDKAHLNLRIKSVEPEDSAVYLCASSRDRGNSDYTFGSGTRLLVI.

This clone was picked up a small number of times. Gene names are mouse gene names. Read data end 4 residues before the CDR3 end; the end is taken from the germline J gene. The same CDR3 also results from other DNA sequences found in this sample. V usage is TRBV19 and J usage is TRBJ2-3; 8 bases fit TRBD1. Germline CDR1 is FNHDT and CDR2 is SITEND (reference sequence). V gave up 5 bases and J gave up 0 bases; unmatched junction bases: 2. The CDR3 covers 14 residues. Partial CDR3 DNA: TGTGCCAGCAGGAGACAGGGGAGTGCAGAA. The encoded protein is CASRRQGSAE. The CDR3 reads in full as CASRRQGSAETLYF.

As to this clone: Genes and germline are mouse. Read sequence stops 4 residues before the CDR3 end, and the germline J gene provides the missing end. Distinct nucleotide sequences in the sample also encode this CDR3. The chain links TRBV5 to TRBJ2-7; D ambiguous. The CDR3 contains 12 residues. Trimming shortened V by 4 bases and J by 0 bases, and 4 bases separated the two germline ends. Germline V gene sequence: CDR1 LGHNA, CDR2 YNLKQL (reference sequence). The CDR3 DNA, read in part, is TGTGCCAGCAGCCCCTCCTCCTAT. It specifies CASSPSSY. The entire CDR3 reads CASSPSSYEQYF.

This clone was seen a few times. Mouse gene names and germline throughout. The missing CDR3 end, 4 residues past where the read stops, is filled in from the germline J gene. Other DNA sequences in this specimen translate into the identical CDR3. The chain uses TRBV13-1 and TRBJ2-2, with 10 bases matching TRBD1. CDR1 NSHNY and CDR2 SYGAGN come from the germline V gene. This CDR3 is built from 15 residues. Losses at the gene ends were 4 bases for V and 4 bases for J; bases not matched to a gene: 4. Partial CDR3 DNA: TGTGCCAGCAGTCGGGACAGGGGAGGCACCGGG. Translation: CASSRDRGGTG. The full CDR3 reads CASSRDRGGTGQLYF.

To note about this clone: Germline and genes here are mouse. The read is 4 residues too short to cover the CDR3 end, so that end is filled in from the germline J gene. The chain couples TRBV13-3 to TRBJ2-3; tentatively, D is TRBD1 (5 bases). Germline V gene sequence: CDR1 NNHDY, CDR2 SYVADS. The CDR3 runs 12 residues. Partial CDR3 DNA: TGTGCCAGCAGTCCTCAGGGAGAA. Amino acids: CASSPQGE. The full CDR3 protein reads CASSPQGETLYF.

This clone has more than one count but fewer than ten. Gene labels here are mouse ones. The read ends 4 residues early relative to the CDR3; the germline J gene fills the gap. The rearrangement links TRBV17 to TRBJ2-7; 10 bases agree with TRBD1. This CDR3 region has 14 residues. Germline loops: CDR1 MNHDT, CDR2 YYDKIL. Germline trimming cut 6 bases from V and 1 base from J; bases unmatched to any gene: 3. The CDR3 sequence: CASRKGQGSYEQYF. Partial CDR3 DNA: TGTGCTAGCAGAAAGGGACAGGGGTCCTAT.

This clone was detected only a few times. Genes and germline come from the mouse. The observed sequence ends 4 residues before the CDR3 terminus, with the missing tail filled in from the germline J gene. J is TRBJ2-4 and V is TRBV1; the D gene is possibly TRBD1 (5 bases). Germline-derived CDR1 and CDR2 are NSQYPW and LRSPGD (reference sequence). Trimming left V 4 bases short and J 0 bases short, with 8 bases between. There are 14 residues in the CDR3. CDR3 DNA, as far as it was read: TGCACCTGCAGTGGGACAACTAGTCAAAAC. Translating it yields CTCSGTTSQN. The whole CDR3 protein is CTCSGTTSQNTLYF.